The entry below describes one T cell receptor beta chain. Many counts were recorded for this clone. There is no known antigen for this receptor. No much larger clone is present one base from it, and per-base qualities are unavailable. Using the deep immunoSEQ assay, TCR CDR3 regions were amplified from genomic DNA by multiplex PCR. For each cell subset, the extracted genomic DNA was distributed evenly across all wells of several immunoSEQ 96-well plates, and each plate served as one replicate. For sorted subsets, roughly 200 ng of genomic DNA, equivalent to 25,000 to 35,000 T cell genomes, went into each replicate PCR. Purified libraries were measured with a Qubit 3.0 fluorometer, size-checked on a Bioanalyzer 2100, and measured again with the KAPA Library Quantification kit. Every immunoSEQ 96-well plate was sequenced on a separate single-read 150-cycle Illumina NextSeq 550 flow cell. The paper's data handling went like this. Because the immunoSEQ output included only junctional sequences and no quality scores, the filtering could not be the same as the filtering used for full-length reads. To assign V/J genes and CDR3, sequences were annotated against IMGT germline references using PyIR, a Python wrapper for IgBLAST v1.9. Reads with weak V/J assignments (E-value above 1e-6), missing CDR3, stop codons, out-of-frame junctions, or ambiguous translated residues were removed. V3J clonotypes were defined as sequences sharing the same inferred V gene, J gene, and CDR3 amino acid sequence. The percentage overlap between two repertoires was calculated by dividing the number of shared unique clonotypes by the size of the smaller repertoire. Three approaches were used to assess repertoire richness: RTK rarefaction, the Chao1 estimator, and Recon v2.1 estimates of unobserved clonotypes. Generation probabilities for all TCRbeta clonotypes obtained by the gDNA method from four donors were computed using OLGA. TCRdb provides this immuneACCESS table in a form limited to in-frame rearrangements. Some clones are lacking; in checked studies, under half of them reflect an unresolved V gene, and why the rest are absent is not known. Clone size and V and J calls were adopted from that table, with D and trimming inferred from the DNA. Recorded for this sample are 550,000 to 700,000 clones; around 73% of them occurred a single time. The ten biggest clones cover around 1.8% of the sample.

The donors were healthy, HIV-negative adults with no recently reported acute infections or vaccinations. Every donor was a Caucasian adult living in Nashville, Tennessee, USA. CD4+ T cells were enriched through magnetic negative selection, after which naive cells were positively selected on CD45RA and the remaining negative fraction served as the memory subset. After blood collection by leukapheresis, PBMCs were isolated using Ficoll-Histopaque density gradient centrifugation and then cryopreserved in the vapor phase of liquid nitrogen. Purity and quantity of every magnetically sorted T cell population were checked by analytical flow cytometry. Each sorted fraction had its genomic DNA isolated and then quantified by UV absorbance on a Nanodrop 2000c. These data belong to a study of shared clonotypes between healthy human individuals (dated by TCRdb to between 2020 and 2021). Study-level background: Three men and a couple of women, aged 18 to 49 years, made up the cohort. Per donor, three plates each were used for CD4 naive and CD4 memory, two for CD8 naive, and one for CD8 memory. To estimate repertoire size and how much clonotypes are shared between individuals, the study performed deep sequencing of blood TCR repertoires from roughly five healthy adults. Different laboratories and diverse techniques were used to prepare libraries and sequence TCR repertoires, to increase sequencing depth and limit assay-specific biases. Between about 0.94 and 8.9 billion PBMCs per donor were obtained by leukapheresis.

From the cysteine up to the phenylalanine, the CDR3 has a length of 17 residues. CDR3 DNA only is kept here, 51 bases in frame from base 1. Sequences SNHLY (CDR1) and FYNNEI (CDR2) are obtained from the germline V gene. Clipping removes 6 bases from V and 3 bases from J, with 11 as the unmatched junction base count. Study-wide findings and limitations: Even with the large sequencing depth, rarefaction of the sorted-subset datasets indicated that sequencing was incomplete. Because the study included a small number of donors, the genetic and exposure-history diversity represented was limited. Pairwise subsampling indicated that sequencing depth was expected to affect the degree of clonotype sharing among donors. Sharing across four donors was observed for approximately 5% of naive CD4, 3% to 4% of naive CD8, around 2.5% of memory CD4, and around 0.4% of memory CD8 clonotypes. Sampling was restricted to blood, and TCR repertoires in tissues likely differ from the TCR repertoires found in blood. Higher generation probabilities were observed for clonotypes shared by all four sorted-subset donors than for non-shared clonotypes. Estimated clonotype richness was generally larger for naive than for memory subsets.

Material: memory CD4+ T cells sorted from blood. Explained via the paper, the cell subset or site label denotes: CD45RA-negative fraction. The chain is assembled from TRBV2 and TRBJ2-6, with 7 middle bases fitting TRBD1. The sequence was obtained from a woman under 40 in good health. Read as DNA, the sequence is TGTGCCAGCAGCGTAGACAGGGTTGGTGGTGGGGCCAACGTCCTGACTTTC. This codes for CASSVDRVGGGANVLTF.